Shown below are 20 T cell receptor beta chains from a single sample sequenced in a study of cytomegalovirus exposure and HLA in healthy donors. Assay: immunoSEQ multiplex PCR; the TCRdb copy retains only in-frame clones and omits some. The table lists under 250,000 clones, more than 75% of them singletons, with around 13% in the top ten. Sequencing was done on a sample of PBMCs. All receptors derive from a man younger than 35 in good health and CMV-seropositive.

The chain combines TRBV7-8 with TRBJ2-1; 14 nucleotides agree with TRBD2. Trimming cost V 3 bases and J 2 bases; bases outside gene matches: 6. From germline, CDR1 is SGHVS and CDR2 FQNEAQ. CDR3 size: 18 residues. CDR3: CASSFGLAGGNTYNEQFF. The CDR3 region has the DNA TGTGCCAGCAGCTTTGGACTAGCGGGAGGTAACACCTACAATGAGCAGTTCTTC.

The CDR3 is CASSSNKGNQPQHF. The CDR3, as DNA: TGTGCCAGCAGTTCCAACAAAGGGAATCAGCCCCAGCATTTT. J is TRBJ1-5 and V is TRBV6-5; D not certain. The V and J ends lost 4 bases and 4 bases respectively, with 11 bases between them. Germline values: CDR1 MNHEY, CDR2 SVGAGI. The CDR3 is 14 amino acids.

This clone turned up a few times. The chain couples TRBV30 to TRBJ2-5; possible D gene TRBD2, 7 bases. V gave up 2 bases and J gave up 2 bases, with 15 bases separating them. The CDR3 has 15 residues. CDR1 and CDR2 from the germline V gene are GTSNPN and SVGIG (reference sequence). CDR3 amino acids: CAWSLGRGLQETQYF. The CDR3 nucleotides read TGTGCCTGGAGTTTGGGCAGGGGACTACAAGAGACCCAGTACTTC.

In DNA, the CDR3 is TGCGCCAGCAGCCAAGATGGTCTCACAGATACGCAGTATTTT. It codes for CASSQDGLTDTQYF. V is TRBV4-1 and J is TRBJ2-3; no definite D call. Germline V gene sequence: CDR1 MGHRA, CDR2 YSYEKL. V was pared by 0 bases and J by 2 bases, with 6 bases between. There are 14 residues in the CDR3.

CDR3 in amino acids: CGGSSGANVLTF. CDR3 in DNA: TGTGGCGGGAGCTCTGGGGCCAACGTCCTGACTTTC. The V gene is TRBV30, the J gene TRBJ2-6, with 7 bases matching TRBD2. Germline loops: CDR1 GTSNPN, CDR2 SVGIG (reference sequence). CDR3 length: 12 residues.

The chain links TRBV5-1 to TRBJ2-3, with D possibly called TRBD1 or TRBD2 (5 bases each). The ends were cut back, 0 bases at V and 2 bases at J, with 10 bases in the middle. The CDR3 has 15 amino acids. CDR1 SGHRS and CDR2 YFSETQ come from the germline V gene. CDR3 amino acids: CASSLDRGATDTQYF. In DNA form, the CDR3 reads TGCGCCAGCAGCTTGGATCGAGGGGCCACAGATACGCAGTATTTT.

The chain couples TRBV2 to TRBJ1-2, with unresolved D. V was pared by 4 bases and J by 0 bases, with 12 bases between. Per germline, CDR1 SNHLY and CDR2 FYNNEI. The CDR3 runs 15 residues. The CDR3 DNA follows: TGTGCCAGCAGTGCATCCAGTCGGGCTAACTATGGCTACACCTTC. This gives the protein CASSASSRANYGYTF.

The chain employs TRBV6-5 and TRBJ1-2; 10 bases align to TRBD1. This CDR3 has 15 residues. Germline assignment: CDR1 MNHEY and CDR2 SVGAGI. J lost 2 bases, V lost 2 bases, and 2 bases had no gene match. CDR3 residues: CASSYAGQGNYGYTF. The CDR3 region has the DNA TGTGCCAGCAGTTACGCGGGACAGGGGAACTATGGCTACACCTTC.

The gene calls are TRBV27 and TRBJ1-2; weak D call: TRBD1 (6 bases). Germline-derived CDR1 and CDR2 are MNHEY and SMNVEV (reference sequence). Trimming removed 6 bases from V and 5 bases from J, with 25 bases in between. This CDR3 spans 17 amino acids. The CDR3 nucleotides read TGTGCCAGCAGGATATATCCGGGGGGCAGCCCGATTTATGGCTACACCTTC. Its translation: CASRIYPGGSPIYGYTF.

The chain has TRBV2 and TRBJ2-7, with 13 positions matching TRBD2. Germline lookup yields CDR1 SNHLY and CDR2 FYNNEI. The CDR3 has 15 residues. J lost 7 bases, V lost 6 bases, and 9 bases had no gene match. CDR3 DNA: TGTGCCAGCAGCCTGGGACTAGCGGGGACGGGGGAGCAGTACTTC. It is translated as CASSLGLAGTGEQYF.

Concerning this clone itself: This same CDR3 is encoded by further DNA sequences in the sample. The chain combines TRBV6-4 with TRBJ2-1; the match to TRBD2 covers 13 bases. In germline, CDR1 is MRHNA, CDR2 SNTAGT. The V segment lost 4 bases and the J segment 6 bases; nucleotides outside the gene matches: 0. This CDR3 has 14 residues. CDR3 protein: CASSGLAGGNEQFF. The DNA for the CDR3 is TGTGCCAGCAGTGGACTAGCGGGAGGCAATGAGCAGTTCTTC.

This chain uses TRBV15 with TRBJ1-2; the D gene is possibly TRBD1 (6 bases). Germline-derived CDR1 and CDR2 are LNHNV and YYDKDF (reference sequence). V was cut by 0 bases and J by 0 bases, with 8 bases left in between. The CDR3 extends over 15 amino acids. The CDR3 here is CATSRDRTANYGYTF. The CDR3 nucleotides read TGTGCCACCAGCAGAGATAGGACAGCTAACTATGGCTACACCTTC.

The rearrangement joins TRBV19 to TRBJ1-5; no clear D gene. From germline, CDR1 is LNHDA and CDR2 SQIVND (reference sequence). The ends were cut back, 2 bases at V and 2 bases at J, with 7 bases in the middle. The CDR3 sequence is 14 residues long. This CDR3 reads CASSIRTGNQPQHF. The CDR3 coding sequence is TGTGCCAGTAGTATAAGGACGGGCAATCAGCCCCAGCATTTT.

The V gene is TRBV5-1, the J gene TRBJ1-1; no firm D call. The V gene's germline CDR1 is SGHRS and CDR2 YFSETQ. The CDR3 is 14 amino acids. V dropped 1 base and J dropped 1 base, with 8 bases sitting between them. The CDR3 sequence is CASSLMARNTEAFF. In nucleotides, the CDR3 is TGCGCCAGCAGCTTGATGGCGCGGAACACTGAAGCTTTCTTT.

This chain connects TRBV5-1 to TRBJ1-2, with TRBD1 as a possible D gene (5 bases). Germline values: CDR1 SGHRS, CDR2 YFSETQ. The CDR3 extends over 15 amino acids. V dropped 4 bases and J dropped 4 bases, with 17 bases sitting between them. The CDR3 is CASSPTGTRPYGYTF. In nucleotides, the CDR3 is TGCGCCAGCAGCCCGACCGGGACCCGGCCCTATGGCTACACCTTC.

V and J are TRBV9 and TRBJ2-2; possibly TRBD2 for D (6 bases). Trimming removed 2 bases from V and 1 base from J, with 15 bases in between. Per germline, CDR1 SGDLS and CDR2 YYNGEE. CDR3 length: 17 residues. CDR3 region: CASSVTGTGLNTGELFF. The CDR3 nucleotides read TGTGCCAGCAGCGTTACCGGGACTGGATTGAACACCGGGGAGCTGTTTTTT.

The V call is TRBV7-9, the J call TRBJ1-5; D not resolved. Trimming took 0 bases from V and 3 from J, leaving 12 bases between them. CDR3 length: 16 amino acids. Germline loops: CDR1 SEHNR, CDR2 FQNEAQ (reference sequence). CDR3 DNA sequence: TGTGCCAGCAGCTTAGCTATTGGCAGCTTCAATCAGCCCCAGCATTTT. It is translated as CASSLAIGSFNQPQHF.

This clone was seen only a few times. This rearrangement joins TRBV19 to TRBJ1-2; D not resolved. This CDR3 region has 15 residues. Trimming removed 7 bases at V and 3 bases at J, with 18 bases between. The germline gives CDR1 LNHDA, CDR2 SQIVND (reference sequence). CDR3 residues: CASTQDGSWDYGYTF. CDR3 nucleotide sequence: TGTGCCAGTACCCAGGACGGCTCTTGGGACTATGGCTACACCTTC.

The chain carries TRBV27 and TRBJ2-6, with D tentatively TRBD1 (5 bases). V was trimmed by 6 bases and J by 0 bases, leaving 15 bases between them. CDR1 and CDR2 from the germline V gene are MNHEY and SMNVEV (reference sequence). There are 17 residues in the CDR3. As DNA, the CDR3 is TGTGCCAGCAGCACCATTGACAGTGACTCTGGGGCCAACGTCCTGACTTTC. It specifies CASSTIDSDSGANVLTF.

The V gene is TRBV18, the J gene TRBJ1-2; D is undetermined. The CDR3 covers 15 residues. The germline V gene encodes CDR1 KGHSH and CDR2 LQKENI. Trimming cost V 6 bases and J 3 bases, with 17 bases left between them. The CDR3 DNA follows: TGTGCCAGCTCCCGCACCGGGGTGGAAGACTATGGCTACACCTTC. Encoded protein: CASSRTGVEDYGYTF.